The rows below give T cell receptor beta chains drawn from one sample of a study of OX40 agonist ivuxolimab in advanced cancers. Sequencing used immunoSEQ multiplex PCR; TCRdb keeps in-frame clones, though not all of them. The sample lists some 150,000 clones; 90% were seen once. The sample here was CD4+ or CD8+ T cells sorted from blood, taken in a trial of the OX40 agonist ivuxolimab. All receptors come from an adult with an advanced solid tumor such as melanoma, head and neck, liver or kidney cancer. Both conserved end residues are part of each CDR3. The order of the fields is CDR3 DNA, CDR3 protein, V gene, clone size, D gene, J gene. D genes are given only for firm matches. Expanded clones get a size class; other rows say once, few or many, or leave the size out.

TGCGCCAGCAGCTTGACTCGATACGAGCAGTACTTC CASSLTRYEQYF TRBV5-1 . . TRBJ2-7
TGCGCCAGCAGTCAAACGAAAAAAAGACAGTACCAACACTCTGGAAACACCATATATTTT CASSQTKKRQYQHSGNTIYF TRBV23-1 . . TRBJ1-3
TGTGCCAGCACTGGCCGGGGGGGAACTAATGAAAAACTGTTTTTT CASTGRGGTNEKLFF TRBV6-1 . . TRBJ1-4
TGTGCCAGCAGTGGTGGGAACATGAACACTGAAGCTTTCTTT CASSGGNMNTEAFF TRBV2 . . TRBJ1-1
TGTGCCAGCAGCCAGTGGGGTAGCGGGAAGACTAATGAGCAGTTCTTC CASSQWGSGKTNEQFF TRBV28 . TRBD2 TRBJ2-1
TGTGCCAGCAATACAGGGACAGGGCCTAATGGCTACACCTTC CASNTGTGPNGYTF TRBV6-5 . TRBD1 TRBJ1-2
TGTGCCAGCAGCCAAGATTCTATGGAGTTACTAGCGGGTGAGGAGACCCAGTACTTC CASSQDSMELLAGEETQYF TRBV14 . TRBD2 TRBJ2-5
TGTGCCAGCAGCTTAGCGGAGGGGACTGAAGCTTTCTTT CASSLAEGTEAFF TRBV7-9 . . TRBJ1-1
TGTGCCAGCAGCCAAGATTGGGGACAGGTTTTAAATGAGCAGTTCTTC CASSQDWGQVLNEQFF TRBV14 . TRBD1 TRBJ2-1
TGTGCCAGCAGTTTAGGCCGGGCCACGCCCACGGGAACAGATACGCAGTATTTT CASSLGRATPTGTDTQYF TRBV27 few . TRBJ2-3
TGTGCCAGCAGTGCAAAACCGGGACTAGCGGGAGGGCCGAACACCGGGGAGCTGTTTTTT CASSAKPGLAGGPNTGELFF TRBV6-1 . TRBD2 TRBJ2-2
TGTGCCAGCAGCAGAGCTAGCGGGAGGGACGAGCAGTACTTC CASSRASGRDEQYF TRBV5-4 . TRBD2 TRBJ2-7
TGTGCCAGCAGCGCACCCGGACAGGGGTACAACTATGGCTACACCTTC CASSAPGQGYNYGYTF TRBV9 . TRBD1 TRBJ1-2
TGTGCCAGCAGCTTAATGCTTTCCAAAGAGACCCAGTACTTC CASSLMLSKETQYF TRBV7-2 . . TRBJ2-5
TGTGCCAGCAGTTCCCCGGGGGGCGGGGGGACCCAGTACTTC CASSSPGGGGTQYF TRBV6-5 . . TRBJ2-5
TGTGCCAGCAGTTACTCACAGGGCTACGAGCAGTACTTC CASSYSQGYEQYF TRBV6-5 . . TRBJ2-7
TGTGCCAGCAGCTTAGGGCAGGGAAGGGAGCAGTTCTTC CASSLGQGREQFF TRBV7-2 once . TRBJ2-1
TGTGCCAGCAGTGTCGCTGACAGGTGGGTTTACGAGCAGTACTTC CASSVADRWVYEQYF TRBV25-1 . . TRBJ2-7
TGTGCCAGCAGCGGTCCGGGGTACGAGCAGTACTTC CASSGPGYEQYF TRBV7-9 few . TRBJ2-7
TGTGCCACCCAGGTATCGGGACTAGCGGACTACAATGAGCAGTTCTTC CATQVSGLADYNEQFF TRBV10-3 . TRBD2 TRBJ2-1
TGCGCCAGCAGCTTTTCTCAGGGGGCGGCTGGAAACACCATATATTTT CASSFSQGAAGNTIYF TRBV5-1 . TRBD1 TRBJ1-3
TGTGCCAGCAGCCCATCTAGCGGATACTCCTACGAGCAGTACTTC CASSPSSGYSYEQYF TRBV7-6 . TRBD2 TRBJ2-7
TGTGCCTGGAGTAGCGGGGCTTCTACTAATGAAAAACTGTTTTTT CAWSSGASTNEKLFF TRBV30 . . TRBJ1-4
TGTGCCAGCACCACCATTTACCTGGGCTACACCTTC CASTTIYLGYTF TRBV6-1 . . TRBJ1-2
TGTGCCAGCAGTTATTCTCCTCGGGCGAACACTGAAGCTTTCTTT CASSYSPRANTEAFF TRBV6-5 . . TRBJ1-1
TGTGCCAGCTCACCACCACCGGGCTCGGGGGAGCAGTACTTC CASSPPPGSGEQYF TRBV18 . . TRBJ2-7
TGTGCCAGCAACATCAAGGCAGGGAACAATGAGCAGTTCTTC CASNIKAGNNEQFF TRBV28 . . TRBJ2-1
TGCAGCGCCGCGGAGGTCCAGTTCTTC CSAAEVQFF TRBV29-1 . . TRBJ2-1
TGTGCCAGCTCACCACGACAGGGCGAGACCCAGTACTTC CASSPRQGETQYF TRBV18 . TRBD1 TRBJ2-5
TGTGCCAGCAGGTTGGTGGGACTAGCGGGAGGTACCGGGGAGCTGTTTTTT CASRLVGLAGGTGELFF TRBV6-8 . TRBD2 TRBJ2-2
TGTGCCAGCAGACCCACAGGTATTCTCTATGGCTACACCTTC CASRPTGILYGYTF TRBV28 few . TRBJ1-2
TGCGCCAGCACCCAGGCTGGAAGCTCCTACGAGCAGTACTTC CASTQAGSSYEQYF TRBV5-1 . . TRBJ2-7
TGTGCCTGGAGTAGGAACCGGGCTATGAACACTGAAGCTTTCTTT CAWSRNRAMNTEAFF TRBV30 . . TRBJ1-1
TGTGCCAGCAGCTTGGCCGCTCAGGGCCTCATGAACACTGAAGCTTTCTTT CASSLAAQGLMNTEAFF TRBV5-6 . . TRBJ1-1
TGTGCCAGCAGCTTGGTTGCGGATCGCACAGATACGCAGTATTTT CASSLVADRTDTQYF TRBV5-6 . . TRBJ2-3
TGTGCCAGCAGCTTAGGGCTGACGGGAGGAGAAGAGCAGTTCTTC CASSLGLTGGEEQFF TRBV7-9 few TRBD2 TRBJ2-1
TGTGCCAGCAGTCCCGGACTAGCGGGCGGCAATGAGCAGTTCTTC CASSPGLAGGNEQFF TRBV6-5 . TRBD2 TRBJ2-1
TGTGCCAGCAGCTTAGTTGGGCCACCCGGGGGTACGCAGTATTTT CASSLVGPPGGTQYF TRBV11-2 . . TRBJ2-3
TGCGCCAGCAGCTTGAGCGACGACGAGCAGTACTTC CASSLSDDEQYF TRBV5-1 . . TRBJ2-7
TGTGCCAGCATTCCCAGGGAAACGAACACTGAAGCTTTCTTT CASIPRETNTEAFF TRBV6-6 . . TRBJ1-1
TGTGCCAGCAGCTTAAGTCCCTATGGCTACACCTTC CASSLSPYGYTF TRBV7-3 . . TRBJ1-2
TGCGCCAGCAGGGGGACAGAAAAAGAGACCCAGTACTTC CASRGTEKETQYF TRBV5-1 . TRBD1 TRBJ2-5
TGTGCCAGCAGTTTAGCCGATGGACAGGTGAACACTGAAGCTTTCTTT CASSLADGQVNTEAFF TRBV28 . TRBD1 TRBJ1-1
TGTGCCAGCGGAGGGGGAGGGCCGGAGACCCAGTACTTC CASGGGGPETQYF TRBV7-2 once . TRBJ2-5
TGTGCCAGCAGTGCCGAAAAACTGTTTTTT CASSAEKLFF TRBV27 . . TRBJ1-4
TGCAGCGTTGGCGGTGGGGAGACCCAGTACTTC CSVGGGETQYF TRBV29-1 . . TRBJ2-5
TGTGCCAGCAGCTTAAAAGTTTCCAAAAACATTCAGTACTTC CASSLKVSKNIQYF TRBV7-8 . . TRBJ2-4
TGTGCCAGCTCACCAAGGACAGGGAGGCAAGAGACCCAGTACTTC CASSPRTGRQETQYF TRBV18 . TRBD1 TRBJ2-5
TGTGCCAGCAGTTCTACGACAGGGGGCGCCTACGAGCAGTACTTC CASSSTTGGAYEQYF TRBV27 . TRBD1 TRBJ2-7
TGTGCCAGCAGCTTATCCTCCAACGAGCAGTACTTC CASSLSSNEQYF TRBV7-9 . . TRBJ2-7
TGTGCCAGCAGTTACGGGGACAGGGGTCCCGAAGCTTTCTTT CASSYGDRGPEAFF TRBV6-5 . TRBD1 TRBJ1-1
TGCGCCAGCAGCCAAGATATAATGGAAATGGACAGTGACAATCAGCCCCAGCATTTT CASSQDIMEMDSDNQPQHF TRBV4-1 . . TRBJ1-5
TGTGCCAGCAGTTCCCGGGACAGCTCTAACTATGGCTACACCTTC CASSSRDSSNYGYTF TRBV27 . TRBD1 TRBJ1-2
TGTGCCAGCAGCTCTTCCCCGGACCGTCCAGAGACCCAGTACTTC CASSSSPDRPETQYF TRBV11-3 once . TRBJ2-5
TGTGCCAGCAGTGCCCGGGACAGGGGTAATGAAAAACTGTTTTTT CASSARDRGNEKLFF TRBV6-1 . TRBD1 TRBJ1-4
TGTGCCAGCGGATTGACAGGGGGAAACACCATATATTTT CASGLTGGNTIYF TRBV6-5 . TRBD1 TRBJ1-3
TGTGCCAGCAGCCCAAGAGGTCTATTAGGTGGAGGACTGTTTTTT CASSPRGLLGGGLFF TRBV6-1 . . TRBJ1-4
TGTGCCAGCAGCTTAGGAGCGGGAGGGAACGGGGAGCTGTTTTTT CASSLGAGGNGELFF TRBV7-9 . TRBD2 TRBJ2-2
TGTGCCAGCAGCTTGAGGACAGGGGGCGATCTCTCCTACGAGCAGTACTTC CASSLRTGGDLSYEQYF TRBV5-5 . TRBD1 TRBJ2-7